Listed here are 29 T cell receptor beta chains from one sample, sequenced in a study of blood T cell repertoires in COVID-19. Sequencing was performed with immunoSEQ multiplex PCR; in TCRdb, only in-frame clones are kept and a portion is missing. In the table there are tens of thousands of clones, roughly four fifths of which are singletons. Sequencing used peripheral blood. Receptors were obtained from a man aged 55 to 69 with active COVID-19.

The DNA for the CDR3 is TGCGCCAGCAGCCCTGGGCAAACGGGGGATACGCAGTATTTT. It specifies CASSPGQTGDTQYF. The gene calls are TRBV5-1 and TRBJ2-3; possible D gene TRBD2, 5 bases. From germline, CDR1 is SGHRS and CDR2 YFSETQ. The V end was cut by 4 bases, the J end by 6 bases, with 15 bases between. The CDR3 is 14 residues long.

V and J are TRBV7-4 and TRBJ1-5, with 9 bases matching TRBD1. CDR3 length: 19 amino acids. Germline CDR1 is SGHVT and CDR2 is SQSDAQ. The V gene end was trimmed by 8 bases and the J gene end by 0 bases; junction bases not matched to a gene: 17. This CDR3 is CASPPRGTGIGDSNQPQHF. The CDR3 coding sequence is TGTGCCAGCCCCCCCCGGGGGACAGGGATTGGGGATAGCAATCAGCCCCAGCATTTT.

As to this clone: One junction end disagrees with the germline gene, perhaps due to a read error. V is TRBV19 and J is TRBJ2-4; TRBD1 matches 7 bases. The CDR3 is made up of 13 amino acids. Germline values: CDR1 LNHDA, CDR2 SQIVND (reference sequence). This chain's CDR3 is CASSSRNPGTEVF. For the CDR3, the DNA is TGTGCCAGTAGTTCGCGGAACCCCGGGACAGAAGTCTTC.

This clone was found once. Without the conserved terminal phenylalanine or tryptophan, this CDR3 likely stems from a read error. The chain recombines TRBV7-9 with TRBJ1-2; the D gene is possibly TRBD2 (5 bases). The DNA end is more similar to TRBJ2-1, so the J call may be wrong. Germline CDR1 reads SEHNR; CDR2 reads FQNEAQ (reference sequence). The CDR3 is made up of 12 amino acids. CDR3 coding DNA: TGTGCCAGCAGCTTAATTGTCGAGGGACAGTTCTCC. Residues: CASSLIVEGQFS.

The V and J genes are TRBV4-2 and TRBJ2-7, with TRBD2 matching over 9 bases. V shed 0 bases, J shed 3 bases, and the junction held 6 bases outside the gene matches. The CDR3 is 16 amino acids. Germline CDR1 reads LGHNA; CDR2 reads YNFKEQ. CDR3 amino acids: CASSQEASGALYEQYF. CDR3 nucleotides: TGTGCCAGCAGCCAAGAGGCTAGCGGGGCCCTCTACGAGCAGTACTTC.

This clone was counted between two and nine times. J is TRBJ1-5 and V is TRBV3-1 (or the pseudogene TRBV3-2); D is unresolved. This CDR3 comprises 14 residues. Trimming removed 4 bases from V and 0 bases from J, with 7 bases in between. CDR1 LGHDT and CDR2 YNNKEL come from the germline V gene (reference sequence). CDR3 bases: TGTGCCAGCAGCCCACAGTATAGCAATCAGCCCCAGCATTTT. This sequence encodes CASSPQYSNQPQHF.

This chain joins TRBV29-1 and TRBJ2-2; D may be TRBD1 (6 bases). The V gene lost 3 bases and the J gene lost 5 bases, with 13 bases spanning the gap. The germline CDR1 and CDR2 sequences are SQVTM and ANQGSEA. The length of the CDR3 is 14 residues. The CDR3 nucleotides are TGCAGCGTTGATCCCCAGGGGAAAACCGGGGAGCTGTTTTTT. It encodes CSVDPQGKTGELFF.

V usage is TRBV7-9 and J usage is TRBJ2-2; 7 bases line up with TRBD1. This CDR3 has 16 residues. Germline CDR1 and CDR2: SEHNR and FQNEAQ (reference sequence). J gave up 4 bases and V 5 bases, and 10 bases lay outside the gene matches. As DNA, the CDR3 is TGTGCCAGCAGCCTCGACAGGGTAGAAGGCACCGGGGAGCTGTTTTTT. Translated, it gives CASSLDRVEGTGELFF.

This clone was seen once. This rearrangement joins TRBV7-2 to TRBJ1-1; D gene unclear. This CDR3 comprises 11 residues. Germline assignment: CDR1 SGHTA and CDR2 FQGNSA. Trimming removed 8 bases at V and 6 bases at J, with 10 bases between. CDR3 DNA sequence: TGTGCCAGCTTCCTGTTATCTGAAGCTTTCTTT. Translating it yields CASFLLSEAFF.

The chain links TRBV28 to TRBJ1-2; D call uncertain. CDR1 is MDHEN and CDR2 is SYDVKM in the germline V gene. V was pared by 7 bases and J by 1 base, with 7 bases between. The CDR3 spans 12 residues. CDR3 sequence: CASTGLNYGYTF. The CDR3 DNA reads as TGTGCCAGCACTGGACTTAACTATGGCTACACCTTC.

The chain has TRBV5-1 and TRBJ1-1, with D possibly TRBD1 on 5 matching bases. The CDR3 length is 16 residues. The V gene lost 3 bases and the J gene lost 1 base, with 16 bases spanning the gap. Per germline, CDR1 SGHRS and CDR2 YFSETQ. This CDR3 reads CASSSNRGTTNTEAFF. As DNA, the CDR3 is TGCGCCAGCAGCTCGAACCGGGGGACCACGAACACTGAAGCTTTCTTT. Full variable domain (missing parts from reference TRBV5-1 and TRBJ1-1): KAGVTQTPRYLIKTRGQQVTLSCSPISGHRSVSWYQQTPGQGLQFLFEYFSETQRNKGNFPGRFSGRQFSNSRSEMNVSTLELGDSALYLCASSSNRGTTNTEAFFGQGTRLTVV.

V usage is TRBV6-5 and J usage is TRBJ1-4, with D perhaps TRBD1 (5 bases). V dropped 4 bases and J dropped 0 bases, with 6 bases sitting between them. Germline values: CDR1 MNHEY, CDR2 SVGAGI. CDR3 length: 14 amino acids. Here the CDR3 reads CASSLTATNEKLFF. The CDR3 DNA follows: TGTGCCAGCAGTTTGACAGCAACTAATGAAAAACTGTTTTTT.

The CDR3 here is CASSLDVSGGAADTQYF. DNA for the CDR3: TGCGCCAGCAGCCTGGACGTCAGCGGGGGGGCCGCAGATACGCAGTATTTT. This chain connects TRBV4-3 to TRBJ2-3; 10 nucleotides agree with TRBD2. Germline values: CDR1 LGHNA, CDR2 YSLEER. CDR3 size: 17 residues. The J segment lost 4 bases and the V segment lost 4 bases, leaving 11 bases of the junction unmatched.

The rearrangement uses TRBV28 and TRBJ1-1; tentative D call: TRBD1 (5 bases). Germline lookup yields CDR1 MDHEN and CDR2 SYDVKM. The CDR3 is made up of 14 amino acids. V lost 7 bases and J lost 1, with 13 bases in between. The CDR3: CASTPGRGNTEAFF. The CDR3 DNA sequence: TGTGCCAGCACCCCTGGGAGGGGGAACACTGAAGCTTTCTTT.

The chain couples TRBV6-6 to TRBJ1-1, with D possibly being TRBD1 (5 bases). V was trimmed by 0 bases and J by 4 bases, leaving 12 bases between them. CDR1 and CDR2 (germline): MNHNY, SVGAGI (reference sequence). The CDR3 has 15 residues. CDR3 residues: CASSYSRQGSTEAFF. The CDR3 nucleotides read TGTGCCAGCAGTTACTCTCGGCAGGGCTCCACTGAAGCTTTCTTT.

The V gene is TRBV6-5, the J gene TRBJ2-7; a weak D match, TRBD2 (7 bases). V was shortened by 2 bases and J by 3 bases, with 17 bases between the two germline ends. This CDR3 region has 16 residues. Germline V lookup: CDR1 MNHEY, CDR2 SVGAGI. The CDR3 DNA sequence: TGTGCCAGCAGTTACGAGGGGGTAGCGGGCCGCTACGAGCAGTACTTC. This encodes CASSYEGVAGRYEQYF.

CDR3 in DNA: TGTGCCAGCAGCCAACCCAGCGGGGGTGAGACCCAGTACTTC. Protein: CASSQPSGGETQYF. The chain uses TRBV3-1 (or the pseudogene TRBV3-2) and TRBJ2-5, with 8 bases lining up with TRBD2. Germline CDR1 is LGHDT and CDR2 is YNNKEL (reference sequence). This CDR3 comprises 14 residues. Trimming cost V 2 bases and J 5 bases; bases outside gene matches: 4.

This clone was observed a single time. This sequence joins TRBV6-5 and TRBJ1-2, with 7 bases lining up with TRBD1. The germline CDR1 and CDR2 sequences are MNHEY and SVGAGI. V trimming: 11 bases; J trimming: 4 bases; junction bases outside the gene matches: 10. CDR3 length: 13 residues. The CDR3 loop is CAVGDRKTYGYTF. The CDR3, as DNA: TGTGCCGTCGGGGACAGAAAAACCTATGGCTACACCTTC.

The chain has TRBV5-6 and TRBJ2-2; TRBD2 aligns across 7 bases. V shed 3 bases, J shed 5 bases, and the junction held 10 bases outside the gene matches. The CDR3 runs 16 residues. The germline V gene encodes CDR1 SGHDT and CDR2 YYEEEE. The CDR3 region has the DNA TGTGCCAGCAGCTCCATGCGGCGGGGGAGTACCGGGGAGCTGTTTTTT. Translation: CASSSMRRGSTGELFF.

V and J are TRBV9 and TRBJ2-2; 7 bases are a match to TRBD1. CDR1 and CDR2 from the germline V gene are SGDLS and YYNGEE. V was clipped by 0 bases and J by 4 bases; unmatched bases: 6. The length of the CDR3 is 16 residues. CDR3 protein: CASSVGQGFSTGELFF. The CDR3 region has the DNA TGTGCCAGCAGCGTAGGACAGGGATTTTCCACCGGGGAGCTGTTTTTT.

The rearrangement links TRBV5-1 to TRBJ2-1; TRBD1 might be the D (5 bases). This CDR3 comprises 14 residues. Looked up from germline, CDR1 is SGHRS and CDR2 is YFSETQ. With 4 bases removed from V and 5 bases from J, the gap between germline ends came to 13 bases. This CDR3 is CASSRLSGNNEQFF. CDR3 bases: TGCGCCAGCAGCCGACTCTCAGGGAACAATGAGCAGTTCTTC. Supplemented by reference TRBV5-1 and TRBJ2-1, the full variable domain reads KAGVTQTPRYLIKTRGQQVTLSCSPISGHRSVSWYQQTPGQGLQFLFEYFSETQRNKGNFPGRFSGRQFSNSRSEMNVSTLELGDSALYLCASSRLSGNNEQFFGPGTRLTVL.

The chain carries TRBV2 and TRBJ2-2, with D uncertain. This CDR3 has 15 residues. Trimming removed 4 bases from V and 0 bases from J, with 9 bases in between. The germline CDR1 and CDR2 sequences are SNHLY and FYNNEI. CDR3 sequence: CASSASRSNTGELFF. The CDR3 region has the DNA TGTGCCAGCAGTGCTTCCAGGTCGAACACCGGGGAGCTGTTTTTT.

The V gene is TRBV5-4, the J gene TRBJ2-7, with D unresolved. The germline gives CDR1 SGHNT, CDR2 YYREEE (reference sequence). The length of the CDR3 is 14 residues. The ends were cut back, 0 bases at V and 3 bases at J, with 10 bases in the middle. The CDR3 DNA is TGTGCCAGCAGCTTGGCAGGCTATGGCTACGAGCAGTACTTC. It translates to CASSLAGYGYEQYF.

This clone turned up a few times. The DNA of the CDR3 is TGTGCCATCAGGGGGACAGGGCACCCCTACGAGCAGTACTTC. It specifies CAIRGTGHPYEQYF. This chain connects TRBV10-3 to TRBJ2-7; 9 bases agree with TRBD1. Germline V gene data show CDR1 as ENHRY and CDR2 as SYGVKD. This CDR3 has 14 amino acids. Losses at the gene ends were 6 bases for V and 2 bases for J; bases not matched to a gene: 5.

The chain links TRBV16 to TRBJ2-7; D perhaps matches TRBD2 (6 bases). Trimming stripped 3 bases from V and 2 bases from J, with 14 bases between. This CDR3 has 15 amino acids. Germline loops: CDR1 KGHSY, CDR2 FQNENV. In DNA form, the CDR3 reads TGTGCCAGCAGCCAGGCTGGGACGGGGGCCTACGAGCAGTACTTC. It is translated as CASSQAGTGAYEQYF.

The CDR3 region is CASSLVASGDYEQYF. CDR3 DNA sequence: TGTGCCAGCAGCTTGGTAGCTAGCGGGGACTACGAGCAGTACTTC. This chain links TRBV5-6 with TRBJ2-7; 9 bases fit TRBD2. Per the germline V gene, CDR1 is SGHDT and CDR2 is YYEEEE. After removal of 0 bases from V and 3 bases from J, the junction contained 4 bases not matched to a gene. CDR3 size: 15 residues.

The J gene is TRBJ1-2, the V gene TRBV28; 7 positions match TRBD1. Losses at the gene ends were 5 bases for V and 8 bases for J; bases not matched to a gene: 8. Germline lookup yields CDR1 MDHEN and CDR2 SYDVKM. The CDR3 is made up of 13 amino acids. CDR3 sequence reads: CASSDTGARGYTF. For the CDR3, the DNA is TGTGCCAGCAGTGACACAGGGGCACGGGGCTACACCTTC.

This clone was counted only a few times. The chain couples TRBV19 to TRBJ2-1; 9 bases match TRBD1. CDR1 LNHDA and CDR2 SQIVND come from the germline V gene (reference sequence). V was clipped by 3 bases and J by 5 bases; unmatched bases: 2. This CDR3 is built from 14 residues. CDR3 loop: CASSIGQGNNEQFF. Written as DNA, the CDR3 is TGTGCCAGTAGTATTGGACAGGGGAACAATGAGCAGTTCTTC. The full variable domain, completed using reference TRBV19 and TRBJ2-1, is DGGITQSPKYLFRKEGQNVTLSCEQNLNHDAMYWYRQDPGQGLRLIYYSQIVNDFQKGDIAEGYSVSREKKESFPLTVTSAQKNPTAFYLCASSIGQGNNEQFFGPGTRLTVL.

V and J are TRBV7-9 and TRBJ2-1; a possible D gene is TRBD1 (6 bases). Germline assignment: CDR1 SEHNR and CDR2 FQNEAQ (reference sequence). The CDR3 contains 15 residues. The ends were cut back, 3 bases at V and 3 bases at J, with 12 bases in the middle. CDR3 coding DNA: TGTGCCAGCAGCTTCTCTGGGGGCAGCTACAATGAGCAGTTCTTC. It is translated as CASSFSGGSYNEQFF.